This TCR beta chain emerged from a study of T cell changes during pregnancy in multiple sclerosis. V shed 5 bases and J shed 2 bases, with 21 bases lying between them. Germline V gene lookup returns CDR1 LNHNV and CDR2 YYDKDF (reference sequence). The CDR3 is 17 residues long. Produced via immunoSEQ multiplex PCR; TCRdb's table is partial and in-frame only. The sample lists roughly 32,000 clones; roughly nine tenths were seen once. The source of this sequence is a female donor with multiple sclerosis, enrolled in a pregnancy study. The rearrangement links TRBV15 to TRBJ2-5; a possible D gene is TRBD1 (6 bases). The sequences come from CD8+ T cells from peripheral blood mononuclear cells, collected in the third trimester of pregnancy. The CDR3 loop is CATSAASPLGAQETQYF. CDR3 in DNA: TGTGCCACCAGCGCAGCCTCCCCCCTGGGGGCGCAAGAGACCCAGTACTTC.